This section outlines one T cell receptor beta chain sequence together with its context. Its antigen is as yet unknown. The V gene lost 2 bases and the J gene lost 4 bases, with 12 bases spanning the gap. The CDR3 length is 14 residues. Per the germline V gene, CDR1 is DFQATT and CDR2 is SNEGSKA (reference sequence). Every TCR beta cDNA library bore unique molecular identifiers. With roughly 0.9 to 10 million T cells as the source, about half a million cDNA molecules resulted. TCRdb re-derived calls from the PCR reads in MiXCR, one entry per CDR3 protein. This table holds 650,000 to 850,000 distinct CDR3 sequences, approximately 50% found once. This sample is drawn from a study of post-analysis software for immune sequencing data. Whole-study context: Secondary progressive, relapsing-remitting and progressive-relapsing multiple sclerosis were among the included disease courses.

General observations from the study: The five TRBV segments detected at higher frequency in patients than in controls included TRBV5-6, TRBV5-1 and TRBV20-1. By F measure, strong co-clustering occurred among samples prepared in the same batch. For normalized Chao1 diversity, multiple sclerosis patients scored significantly lower than controls did.

Sample: blood. The receptor's source is a girl between 10 and 17 years old with multiple sclerosis. The chain couples TRBV20-1 to TRBJ1-5, with D possibly TRBD1 on 5 matching bases. CDR3 in DNA: TGCAGTGCTAGATATGTCAACAGGAATCAGCCCCAGCATTTT. This sequence encodes CSARYVNRNQPQHF.